This T cell receptor (beta chain) originates from a study of blood T cell repertoires in COVID-19. The wider study: T cells, B-cell-depleted T cells, or PBMCs supplied cDNA or gDNA.

V lost 8 bases to trimming and J lost 4 bases, with 18 bases between them. The CDR3 consists of 15 residues. Per germline, CDR1 SGHRS and CDR2 YFSETQ. Repertoires were generated with immunoSEQ multiplex PCR, while TCRdb's copy carries only in-frame clones and drops some. The sample carries about 150,000 clones, roughly 85% recorded once. This clonotype originated in a woman between 55 and 75 years old with COVID-19, enrolled during active disease. The chain has TRBV5-1 and TRBJ2-2, with a weak D call TRBD2 (5 bases). Sequenced: peripheral blood. In DNA, the CDR3 is TGCGCCAGTTCCCCGGGGTCTTTCCCCACCGGGGAGCTGTTTTTT. It codes for CASSPGSFPTGELFF.